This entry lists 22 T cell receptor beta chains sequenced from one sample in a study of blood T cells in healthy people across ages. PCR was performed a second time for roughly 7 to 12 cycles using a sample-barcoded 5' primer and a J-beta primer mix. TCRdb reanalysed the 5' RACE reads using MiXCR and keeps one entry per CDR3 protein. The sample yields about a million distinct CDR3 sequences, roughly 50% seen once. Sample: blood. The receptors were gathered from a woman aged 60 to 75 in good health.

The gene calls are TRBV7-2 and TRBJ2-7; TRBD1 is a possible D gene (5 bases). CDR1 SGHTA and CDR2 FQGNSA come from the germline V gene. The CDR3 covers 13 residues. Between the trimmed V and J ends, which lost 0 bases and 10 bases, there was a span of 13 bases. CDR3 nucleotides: TGTGCCAGCAGCTTAGCGGGGCCCCAGGGCCAGTACTTC. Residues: CASSLAGPQGQYF.

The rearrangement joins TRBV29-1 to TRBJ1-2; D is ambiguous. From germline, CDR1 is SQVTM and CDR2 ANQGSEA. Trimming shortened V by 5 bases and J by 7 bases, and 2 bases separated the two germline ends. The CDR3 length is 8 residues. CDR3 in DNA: TGCAGCGTTTTTGGCTACACCTTC. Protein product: CSVFGYTF.

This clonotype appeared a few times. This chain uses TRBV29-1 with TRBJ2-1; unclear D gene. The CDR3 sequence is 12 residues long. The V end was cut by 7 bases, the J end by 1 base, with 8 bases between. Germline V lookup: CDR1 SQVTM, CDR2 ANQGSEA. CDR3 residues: CSAGESYNEQFF. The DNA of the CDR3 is TGCAGCGCCGGTGAATCCTACAATGAGCAGTTCTTC.

The CDR3 is CASSPSIDRGPQPQHF. The CDR3 DNA sequence: TGTGCCAGCTCCCCCTCCATCGACAGGGGGCCTCAGCCCCAGCATTTT. This chain uses TRBV18 with TRBJ1-5; TRBD1 matches 10 bases. The J segment lost 6 bases and the V segment lost 6 bases, leaving 11 bases of the junction unmatched. The CDR3 covers 16 residues. Germline loops: CDR1 KGHSH, CDR2 LQKENI.

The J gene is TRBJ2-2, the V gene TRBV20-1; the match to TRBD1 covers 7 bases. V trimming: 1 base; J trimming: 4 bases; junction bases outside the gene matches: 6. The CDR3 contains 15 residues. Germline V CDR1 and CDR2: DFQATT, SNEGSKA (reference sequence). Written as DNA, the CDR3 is TGCAGTGCTAGAGTGACAGGGTCGGTCACCGGGGAGCTGTTTTTT. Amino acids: CSARVTGSVTGELFF.

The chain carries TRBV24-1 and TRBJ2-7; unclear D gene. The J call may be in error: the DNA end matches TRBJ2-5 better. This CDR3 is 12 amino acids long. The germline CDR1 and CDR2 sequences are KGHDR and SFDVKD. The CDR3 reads CATSSHRETQYF. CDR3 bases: TGTGCCACCAGTTCCCATCGGGAGACCCAGTACTTC.

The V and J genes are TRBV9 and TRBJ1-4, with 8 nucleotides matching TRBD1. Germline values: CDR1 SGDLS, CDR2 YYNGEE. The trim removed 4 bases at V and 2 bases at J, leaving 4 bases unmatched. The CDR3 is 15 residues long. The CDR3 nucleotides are TGTGCCAGCAGCTACCGGACAGGGACTAATGAAAAACTGTTTTTT. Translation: CASSYRTGTNEKLFF. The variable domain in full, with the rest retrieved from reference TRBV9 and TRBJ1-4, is DSGVTQTPKHLITATGQRVTLRCSPRSGDLSVYWYQQSLDQGLQFLIQYYNGEERAKGNILERFSAQQFPDLHSELNLSSLELGDSALYFCASSYRTGTNEKLFFGSGTQLSVL.

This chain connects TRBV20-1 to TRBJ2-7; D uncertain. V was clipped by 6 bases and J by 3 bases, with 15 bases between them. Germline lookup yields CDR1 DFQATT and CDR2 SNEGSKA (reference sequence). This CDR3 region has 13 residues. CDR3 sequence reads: CSAVELTFYEQYF. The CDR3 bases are TGCAGTGCGGTGGAGCTTACCTTCTACGAGCAGTACTTC.

This CDR3 reads CASSLRPSSYNEQYF. CDR3 sequence (DNA): TGTGCCAGCAGCTTACGCCCCAGCTCCTACAATGAGCAGTACTTC. This chain joins TRBV11-2 and TRBJ2-1; D is unresolved. The closer fit of TRBJ2-7 to the DNA end suggests the J call may be wrong. Germline CDR1 and CDR2: SGHAT and FQNNGV. The CDR3 totals 15 residues.

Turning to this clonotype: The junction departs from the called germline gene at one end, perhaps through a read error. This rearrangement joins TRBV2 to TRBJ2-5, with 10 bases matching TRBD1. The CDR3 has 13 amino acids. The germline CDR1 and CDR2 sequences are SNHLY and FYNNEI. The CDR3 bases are TGCGCCAGCTGTGGGACAGGGGTAGAGACCCAGTACTTC. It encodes CASCGTGVETQYF.

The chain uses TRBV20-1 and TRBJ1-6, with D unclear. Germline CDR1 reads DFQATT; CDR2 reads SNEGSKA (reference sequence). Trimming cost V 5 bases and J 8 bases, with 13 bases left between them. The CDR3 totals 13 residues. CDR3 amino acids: CSAPPLTDSPLHF. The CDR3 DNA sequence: TGCAGTGCTCCACCTCTAACTGATTCACCCCTCCACTTT.

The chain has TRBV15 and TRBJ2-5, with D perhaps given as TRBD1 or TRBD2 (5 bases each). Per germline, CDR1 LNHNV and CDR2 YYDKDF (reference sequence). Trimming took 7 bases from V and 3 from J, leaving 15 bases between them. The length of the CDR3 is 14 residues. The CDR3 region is CATTQRGREETQYF. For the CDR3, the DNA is TGTGCCACCACCCAGAGGGGTAGGGAAGAGACCCAGTACTTC.

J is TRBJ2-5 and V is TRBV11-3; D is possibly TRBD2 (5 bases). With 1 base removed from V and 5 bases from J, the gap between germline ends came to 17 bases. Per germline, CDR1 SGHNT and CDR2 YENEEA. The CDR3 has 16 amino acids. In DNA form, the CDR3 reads TGTGCCAGCAGCTTAGCGACCCCTGGAGGTTCGGAGACCCAGTACTTC. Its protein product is CASSLATPGGSETQYF.

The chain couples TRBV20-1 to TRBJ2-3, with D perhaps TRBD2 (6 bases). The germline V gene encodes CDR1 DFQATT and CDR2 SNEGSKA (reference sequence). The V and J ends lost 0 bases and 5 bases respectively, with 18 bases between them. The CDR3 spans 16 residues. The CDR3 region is CSAREFITSGGDTQYF. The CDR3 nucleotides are TGCAGTGCTAGAGAATTTATAACATCCGGGGGAGATACGCAGTATTTT.

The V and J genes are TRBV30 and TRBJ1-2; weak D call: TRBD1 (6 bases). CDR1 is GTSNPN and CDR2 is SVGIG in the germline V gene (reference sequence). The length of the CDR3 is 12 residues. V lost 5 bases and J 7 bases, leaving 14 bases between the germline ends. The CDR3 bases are TGTGCCTGGCGAACGGGGGCGGGTGGCTACACCTTC. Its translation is CAWRTGAGGYTF. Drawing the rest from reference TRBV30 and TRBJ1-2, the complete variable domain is SQTIHQWPATLVQPVGSPLSLECTVEGTSNPNLYWYRQAAGRGLQLLFYSVGIGQISSEVPQNLSASRPQDRQFILSSKKLLLSDSGFYLCAWRTGAGGYTFGSGTRLTVV.

In DNA form, the CDR3 reads TGTGCCAGCAGCTTCAGCCCTACGCGGACCCAGTACTTC. Translating it yields CASSFSPTRTQYF. This chain connects TRBV5-6 to TRBJ2-5; D is unclear. Trimming shortened V by 2 bases and J by 7 bases, and 12 bases separated the two germline ends. The CDR3 spans 13 residues. CDR1 SGHDT and CDR2 YYEEEE come from the germline V gene.

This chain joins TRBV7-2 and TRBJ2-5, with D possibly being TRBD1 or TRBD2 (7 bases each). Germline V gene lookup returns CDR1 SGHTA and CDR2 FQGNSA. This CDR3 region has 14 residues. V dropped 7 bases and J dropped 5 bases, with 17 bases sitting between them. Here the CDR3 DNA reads TGTGCCAGCATGATACACAGGGGAGGGGAGACCCAGTACTTC. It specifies CASMIHRGGETQYF.

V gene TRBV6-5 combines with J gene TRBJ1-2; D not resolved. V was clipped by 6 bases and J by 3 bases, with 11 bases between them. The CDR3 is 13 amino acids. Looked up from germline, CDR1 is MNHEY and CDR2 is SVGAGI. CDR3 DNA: TGTGCCAGCAGCCGCTCCGGGCACTATGGCTACACCTTC. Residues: CASSRSGHYGYTF.

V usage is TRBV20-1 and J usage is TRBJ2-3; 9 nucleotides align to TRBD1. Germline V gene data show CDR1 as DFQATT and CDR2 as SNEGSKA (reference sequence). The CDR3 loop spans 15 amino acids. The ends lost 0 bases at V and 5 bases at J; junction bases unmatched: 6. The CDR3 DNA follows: TGCAGTGCTAGAGATCACAGGGGGCGAGGAGATACGCAGTATTTT. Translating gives CSARDHRGRGDTQYF.

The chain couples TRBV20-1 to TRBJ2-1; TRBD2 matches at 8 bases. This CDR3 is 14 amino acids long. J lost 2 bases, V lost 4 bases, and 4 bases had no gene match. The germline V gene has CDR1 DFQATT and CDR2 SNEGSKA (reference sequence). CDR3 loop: CSATVSGTYNEQFF. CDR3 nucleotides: TGCAGTGCTACGGTTAGCGGGACCTACAATGAGCAGTTCTTC.

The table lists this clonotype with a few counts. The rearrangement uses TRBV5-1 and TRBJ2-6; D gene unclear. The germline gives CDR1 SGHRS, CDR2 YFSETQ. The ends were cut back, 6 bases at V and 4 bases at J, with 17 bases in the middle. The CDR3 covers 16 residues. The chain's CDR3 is CASTSDPSAGANVLTF. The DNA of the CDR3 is TGCGCCAGCACCTCGGACCCGTCGGCAGGGGCCAACGTCCTGACTTTC.

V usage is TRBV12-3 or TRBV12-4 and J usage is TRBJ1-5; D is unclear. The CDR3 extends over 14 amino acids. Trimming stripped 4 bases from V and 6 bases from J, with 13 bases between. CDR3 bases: TGTGCCAGCAGTTCTAATGGTGAGCGTCAGCCCCAGCATTTT. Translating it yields CASSSNGERQPQHF.